Below, 7 T cell receptor beta chains from the same sample are listed, as sequenced in a study of shared clonotypes between healthy human individuals. Some clones are missing from TCRdb's copy, which holds only in-frame ones; the method was immunoSEQ multiplex PCR. The table lists 2,100,000 or so clones, 90% to 96% of them singletons. The sequenced material came from naive CD4+ T cells sorted from blood. As for subset: CD45RA+ positively selected. The source of these receptors is a man between 18 and 35 years old in good health.

The chain uses TRBV19 and TRBJ2-1; 12 bases agree with TRBD2. The CDR3 sequence is 12 residues long. Germline values: CDR1 LNHDA, CDR2 SQIVND (reference sequence). V gave up 4 bases and J gave up 13 bases; unmatched junction bases: 2. The CDR3 protein is CASSRTSGAQFF. In nucleotides, the CDR3 is TGTGCCAGTAGTAGGACTAGCGGGGCCCAGTTCTTC.

V usage is TRBV30 and J usage is TRBJ1-6; possibly TRBD1 for D (5 bases). CDR1 is GTSNPN and CDR2 is SVGIG in the germline V gene (reference sequence). V lost 4 bases and J lost 0, with 7 bases in between. This CDR3 spans 14 amino acids. The CDR3 sequence: CAWTGGSYNSPLHF. The CDR3 nucleotides are TGTGCCTGGACGGGGGGCTCCTATAATTCACCCCTCCACTTT.

The genes are TRBV7-2 and TRBJ1-6, with 8 positions matching TRBD1. Unmatched junction bases numbered 14, after V lost 1 base and J lost 9 bases. This CDR3 has 18 residues. From germline, CDR1 is SGHTA and CDR2 FQGNSA. The CDR3 reads CASSLGPQGASLGSPLHF. In DNA, the CDR3 is TGTGCCAGCAGCTTAGGTCCGCAGGGGGCTTCTCTGGGTTCACCCCTCCACTTT. The full variable domain, rest sourced from reference TRBV7-2 and TRBJ1-6, is GAGVSQSPSNKVTEKGKDVELRCDPISGHTALYWYRQSLGQGLEFLIYFQGNSAPDKSGLPSDRFSAERTGGSVSTLTIQRTQQEDSAVYLCASSLGPQGASLGSPLHFGNGTRLTVT.

The gene calls are TRBV18 and TRBJ1-1, with a weak D call TRBD1 (5 bases). Germline V gene sequence: CDR1 KGHSH, CDR2 LQKENI. The V end lost 2 bases, the J end lost 8 bases, and 12 bases lay between the germline ends. This CDR3 is built from 13 residues. The chain's CDR3 is CASSPGWRGEAFF. The CDR3 DNA reads TGTGCCAGCTCACCAGGCTGGAGGGGCGAAGCTTTCTTT.

The genes are TRBV4-2 and TRBJ2-2; D uncertain. The V end lost 1 base, the J end lost 5 bases, and 5 bases lay between the germline ends. Germline CDR1 is LGHNA and CDR2 is YNFKEQ. CDR3 length: 13 amino acids. The CDR3 loop reads CASSQVATGELFF. Here the CDR3 DNA reads TGTGCCAGCAGCCAAGTTGCAACCGGGGAGCTGTTTTTT.

In regard to this clone: Other DNA sequences from this sample encode an identical CDR3 as well. The chain carries TRBV5-1 and TRBJ2-5; the D gene is possibly TRBD1 (6 bases). CDR1 is SGHRS, CDR2 YFSETQ, per germline. The CDR3 is made up of 14 amino acids. V lost 0 bases, J lost 5 bases, and 11 bases lay in between. As DNA, the CDR3 is TGCGCCAGCAGCTTGGCCCAGGGGCGGGAGACCCAGTACTTC. Its protein is CASSLAQGRETQYF.

This chain uses TRBV15 with TRBJ2-5; D gene ambiguous. Trimming pared 3 bases from V and 3 bases from J, leaving 11 bases between. This CDR3 spans 14 amino acids. Germline assignment: CDR1 LNHNV and CDR2 YYDKDF (reference sequence). This chain's CDR3 is CATSRSHLEETQYF. Here the CDR3 DNA reads TGTGCCACCAGCAGGAGCCATTTGGAAGAGACCCAGTACTTC.